Listed here is a single TCR beta chain. Its target is unknown. Data came from immunoSEQ multiplex PCR; TCRdb stores just in-frame clones and leaves some out. This table has some 1.5 million clones, around 98% appearing once. CDR1 is KGHSH and CDR2 is LQKENI in the germline V gene. Trimming removed 4 bases from V and 0 bases from J; junction bases left unmatched: 4. The CDR3 sequence is 16 residues long. These data are taken from a study of shared clonotypes between healthy human individuals. Splitting of CD4+ cells produced CD45RA+ naive and CD45RA-negative memory subsets. General study points: Naive subsets, compared against memory subsets, generally had larger estimated richness values. Since donors were few, the genetic and exposure-history diversity represented was limited.

Input material: naive CD4+ T cells sorted from blood. Subset: CD45RA+ positively selected. The rearrangement uses TRBV18 and TRBJ2-1; 9 nucleotides agree with TRBD2. This TCR was sampled from a man under 40 in good health. CDR3 DNA: TGTGCCAGCTCACGCGGGAGGGAATACTCCTACAATGAGCAGTTCTTC. This sequence encodes CASSRGREYSYNEQFF.